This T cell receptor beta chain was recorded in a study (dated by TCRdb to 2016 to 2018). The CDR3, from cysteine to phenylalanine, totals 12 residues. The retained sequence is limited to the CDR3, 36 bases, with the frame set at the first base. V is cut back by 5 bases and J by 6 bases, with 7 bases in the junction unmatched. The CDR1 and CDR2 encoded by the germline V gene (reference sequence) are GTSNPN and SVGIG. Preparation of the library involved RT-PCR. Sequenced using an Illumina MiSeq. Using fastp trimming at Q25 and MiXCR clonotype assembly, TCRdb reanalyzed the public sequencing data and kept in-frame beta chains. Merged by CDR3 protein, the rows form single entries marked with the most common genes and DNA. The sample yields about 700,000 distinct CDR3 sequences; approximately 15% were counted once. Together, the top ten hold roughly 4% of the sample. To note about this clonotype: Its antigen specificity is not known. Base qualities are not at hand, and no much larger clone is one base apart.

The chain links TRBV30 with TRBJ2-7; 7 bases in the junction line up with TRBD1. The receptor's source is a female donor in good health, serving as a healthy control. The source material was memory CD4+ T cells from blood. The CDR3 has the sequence CAWGPDRVEQYF. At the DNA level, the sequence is TGTGCCTGGGGACCAGACAGGGTCGAGCAGTACTTC.